This TCR beta chain was captured in a study of shared clonotypes between healthy human individuals. CDR1 SEHNR and CDR2 FQNEAQ come from the germline V gene (reference sequence). This CDR3 contains 14 residues. Trimming took 10 bases from V and 2 from J, leaving 17 bases between them. Produced via immunoSEQ multiplex PCR; TCRdb's table is partial and in-frame only. The data hold approximately 940,000 clones, with over 75% observed a single time. This receptor was obtained from a man younger than 35 in good health. The rearrangement joins TRBV7-9 to TRBJ1-1, with D possibly TRBD1 on 5 matching bases. The source material was memory CD4+ T cells sorted from blood. Subset here: CD45RA-negative fraction. DNA of the CDR3: TGTGCCACCTACGCGGGACTCCTAAACACTGAAGCTTTCTTT. This sequence encodes CATYAGLLNTEAFF.